A single sample gave rise to the 29 T cell receptor beta chains below, sequenced in a study of CD8 T cells in Susac syndrome. Random hexamers were used to reverse transcribe roughly 0.45 to 1 ug of RNA. TCRdb re-analysed the immunoSEQ multiplex PCR reads in MiXCR, keeping a single row per CDR3 protein. This sample has a few hundred thousand distinct CDR3 sequences, with around 83% found just once. The specimen was CD8+ T cells from PBMCs. These receptor sequences come from a human donor with multiple sclerosis.

This chain uses TRBV4-1 with TRBJ2-7; D gene unclear. The germline gives CDR1 MGHRA, CDR2 YSYEKL. V shed 5 bases and J shed 0 bases, with 11 bases lying between them. The CDR3 runs to 14 residues. The CDR3 is CASSYDTSSYEQYF. DNA for the CDR3: TGCGCCAGCAGCTATGACACGAGCTCCTACGAGCAGTACTTC.

CDR3 sequence reads: CASSFAGGGGNQPQHF. The DNA for the CDR3 is TGTGCCAGCAGCTTCGCCGGGGGTGGGGGCAATCAGCCCCAGCATTTT. This chain joins TRBV5-4 and TRBJ1-5, with D tentatively TRBD1 (5 bases). Trimming removed 2 bases at V and 2 bases at J, with 14 bases between. The CDR3 loop spans 16 amino acids. Germline CDR1 and CDR2: SGHNT and YYREEE (reference sequence).

This clonotype has a handful of counts. The gene calls are TRBV27 and TRBJ2-2, with D unresolved. CDR1 and CDR2 (germline): MNHEY, SMNVEV (reference sequence). Trimming shortened V by 8 bases and J by 7 bases, and 8 bases separated the two germline ends. The CDR3 sequence is 11 residues long. The CDR3 nucleotides are TGTGCCAGCTCCTTTCACGGGGAGCTGTTTTTT. Encoded protein: CASSFHGELFF.

The rearrangement joins TRBV27 to TRBJ2-5; D assignment may be TRBD1 or TRBD2 (6 bases each). Per germline, CDR1 MNHEY and CDR2 SMNVEV (reference sequence). V was pared by 2 bases and J by 4 bases, with 11 bases between. This CDR3 has 14 residues. The DNA of the CDR3 is TGTGCCAGCAGTTTAGGGGGGCTTGCAGAGACCCAGTACTTC. This encodes CASSLGGLAETQYF.

This sequence joins TRBV3-1 and TRBJ2-5; TRBD2 matches 10 bases. Germline V gene sequence: CDR1 LGHDT, CDR2 YNNKEL (reference sequence). The V gene end was trimmed by 1 base and the J gene end by 0 bases; junction bases not matched to a gene: 2. The CDR3 extends over 16 amino acids. The CDR3 coding sequence is TGTGCCAGCAGCCAAGGAACTAGCGGGGACCAAGAGACCCAGTACTTC. Its protein is CASSQGTSGDQETQYF.

This chain connects TRBV13 to TRBJ2-3, with 10 positions matching TRBD2. V dropped 5 bases and J dropped 2; count of bases not matched to a gene: 10. This CDR3 region has 17 residues. In germline, CDR1 is PRHDT, CDR2 FYEKMQ (reference sequence). CDR3: CASSANLGLAYTDTQYF. The CDR3 DNA sequence: TGTGCCAGCAGCGCGAACCTGGGACTAGCGTACACAGATACGCAGTATTTT.

The CDR3 spells CASSGAVQGAHGYTF. The DNA of the CDR3 is TGTGCCAGCAGCGGGGCGGTCCAGGGGGCACATGGCTACACCTTC. The chain uses TRBV5-4 and TRBJ1-2; 8 bases are a match to TRBD1. Germline lookup yields CDR1 SGHNT and CDR2 YYREEE (reference sequence). The CDR3 contains 15 residues. Trimming took 4 bases from V and 6 from J; bases not matched to a gene: 11.

This clonotype has a handful of counts. This chain connects TRBV6-2 or TRBV6-3 to TRBJ2-7; D uncertain. Per the germline V gene, CDR1 is MNHEY and CDR2 is SVGEGT. V was cut by 0 bases and J by 4 bases, with 19 bases left in between. The CDR3 spans 17 residues. In nucleotides, the CDR3 is TGTGCCAGCAGTTACTCGATTTCGCCCCCCCTTATGTACGAGCAGTACTTC. This encodes CASSYSISPPLMYEQYF.

Only one count was recorded for this clonotype. This chain links TRBV29-1 with TRBJ2-1; D gene uncertain. CDR1 is SQVTM, CDR2 ANQGSEA, per germline. V lost 2 bases and J lost 9, with 14 bases in between. This CDR3 has 13 residues. The CDR3 nucleotides read TGCAGCGTTGAAATTGGTGTGATGGGTGAGCAGTTCTTC. It codes for CSVEIGVMGEQFF.

This clonotype was recorded many times. The chain employs TRBV3-1 and TRBJ2-7, with D perhaps being TRBD1 or TRBD2 (6 bases each). Germline V gene sequence: CDR1 LGHDT, CDR2 YNNKEL (reference sequence). There are 14 residues in the CDR3. Trimming shortened V by 0 bases and J by 5 bases, and 11 bases separated the two germline ends. CDR3 amino acids: CASSQDQGGNEQYF. The CDR3 bases are TGTGCCAGCAGCCAAGATCAAGGGGGGAACGAGCAGTACTTC.

The V gene is TRBV29-1, the J gene TRBJ2-6; D possibly corresponds to TRBD2 (5 bases). There are 15 residues in the CDR3. The germline V and J ends were trimmed by 0 bases and 0 bases, with 6 bases remaining between them. The V gene's germline CDR1 is SQVTM and CDR2 ANQGSEA. In DNA form, the CDR3 reads TGCAGCGTTGAAGAGGGAGTCTCTGGGGCCAACGTCCTGACTTTC. The encoded protein is CSVEEGVSGANVLTF. The full variable domain, in which reference TRBV29-1 and TRBJ2-6 provide the parts outside the CDR3, is SAVISQKPSRDICQRGTSLTIQCQVDSQVTMMFWYRQQPGQSLTLIATANQGSEATYESGFVIDKFPISRPNLTFSTLTVSNMSPEDSSIYLCSVEEGVSGANVLTFGAGSRLTVL.

The chain employs TRBV29-1 and TRBJ2-2, with D unresolved. Germline loops: CDR1 SQVTM, CDR2 ANQGSEA. CDR3 size: 13 residues. With 4 bases removed from V and 0 bases from J, the gap between germline ends came to 6 bases. CDR3 sequence reads: CSVVPSNTGELFF. The CDR3 bases are TGCAGCGTTGTTCCGTCGAACACCGGGGAGCTGTTTTTT.

The chain employs TRBV19 and TRBJ2-1, with a weak D call TRBD2 (5 bases). Germline assignment: CDR1 LNHDA and CDR2 SQIVND (reference sequence). Trimming took off 5 bases at V and 7 bases at J, with 15 bases between the two ends. The CDR3 covers 14 residues. The CDR3 loop is CASSEGWGLNEQFF. Written as DNA, the CDR3 is TGTGCCAGTAGTGAGGGTTGGGGTTTGAATGAGCAGTTCTTC. The variable domain in full, completed from reference TRBV19 and TRBJ2-1, reads DGGITQSPKYLFRKEGQNVTLSCEQNLNHDAMYWYRQDPGQGLRLIYYSQIVNDFQKGDIAEGYSVSREKKESFPLTVTSAQKNPTAFYLCASSEGWGLNEQFFGPGTRLTVL.

The J gene is TRBJ2-2, the V gene TRBV9, with 14 nucleotides matching TRBD2. The CDR3 is 18 amino acids. Germline CDR1 reads SGDLS; CDR2 reads YYNGEE. V trimming: 4 bases; J trimming: 4 bases; junction bases outside the gene matches: 9. CDR3 amino acids: CASSIGTSGGGGTGELFF. The CDR3 nucleotides are TGTGCCAGCAGCATCGGGACTAGCGGGGGCGGTGGCACCGGGGAGCTGTTTTTT.

The rearrangement uses TRBV7-6 and TRBJ2-7; no reliable D call. The CDR3 contains 13 residues. The V end lost 5 bases, the J end lost 2 bases, and 10 bases lay between the germline ends. The germline V gene encodes CDR1 SGHVS and CDR2 FNYEAQ. This CDR3 is CASSQSTTYEQYF. CDR3 bases: TGTGCCAGCAGCCAGAGTACTACCTACGAGCAGTACTTC.

The chain has TRBV24-1 and TRBJ2-2; TRBD2 is a possible D gene (5 bases). The germline CDR1 and CDR2 sequences are KGHDR and SFDVKD. The V gene lost 3 bases and the J gene lost 5 bases, with 9 bases spanning the gap. The CDR3 covers 14 residues. In DNA, the CDR3 is TGTGCCACCAGTGATCCCCGGGAAACCGGGGAGCTGTTTTTT. Translating it yields CATSDPRETGELFF.

The genes are TRBV10-2 and TRBJ2-7; 9 bases align to TRBD2. The length of the CDR3 is 15 residues. V was pared by 2 bases and J by 4 bases, with 6 bases of the junction left unmatched. Per the germline V gene, CDR1 is WSHSY and CDR2 is SAAADI. The CDR3: CASSEETSGPYEQYF. The CDR3 DNA is TGCGCCAGCAGTGAGGAGACTAGCGGACCTTACGAGCAGTACTTC.

The J gene is TRBJ1-5, the V gene TRBV27; D remains unclear. CDR3 length: 16 residues. V was pared by 2 bases and J by 0 bases, with 11 bases between. The germline CDR1 and CDR2 sequences are MNHEY and SMNVEV (reference sequence). The DNA for the CDR3 is TGTGCCAGCAGTTTAGGGCCGGTGGATAGCAATCAGCCCCAGCATTTT. Encoded protein: CASSLGPVDSNQPQHF.

The V gene is TRBV3-1, the J gene TRBJ2-1, with 9 bases aligning to TRBD2. Germline V gives CDR1 LGHDT, CDR2 YNNKEL (reference sequence). The CDR3 has 18 residues. V shed 2 bases and J 3 bases; nucleotides not matched to a gene: 11. CDR3 DNA: TGTGCCAGCAGCCAATCCCCTCCTCTAGCGGGGCTCTACAATGAGCAGTTCTTC. It is translated as CASSQSPPLAGLYNEQFF.

V gene TRBV5-4 combines with J gene TRBJ1-1; D is perhaps TRBD1 (5 bases). This CDR3 region has 15 residues. Trimming took 5 bases from V and 4 from J, leaving 18 bases between them. Germline assignment: CDR1 SGHNT and CDR2 YYREEE (reference sequence). The CDR3 DNA reads TGTGCCAGCAGAGAGGGACCCTTACTGGGCACTGAAGCTTTCTTT. The encoded protein is CASREGPLLGTEAFF. Using reference TRBV5-4 and TRBJ1-1 for the parts outside the CDR3, the full variable domain is ETGVTQSPTHLIKTRGQQVTLRCSSQSGHNTVSWYQQALGQGPQFIFQYYREEENGRGNFPPRFSGLQFPNYSSELNVNALELDDSALYLCASREGPLLGTEAFFGQGTRLTVV.

The genes are TRBV19 and TRBJ1-2, with D possibly being TRBD1 (5 bases). Trimming pared 10 bases from V and 4 bases from J, leaving 10 bases between. Per the germline V gene, CDR1 is LNHDA and CDR2 is SQIVND (reference sequence). This CDR3 has 11 amino acids. CDR3 nucleotides: TGTGCCACCCGGGACCCCTATGGCTACACCTTC. Amino acid sequence: CATRDPYGYTF. Using reference TRBV19 and TRBJ1-2 for the parts outside the CDR3, the full variable domain is DGGITQSPKYLFRKEGQNVTLSCEQNLNHDAMYWYRQDPGQGLRLIYYSQIVNDFQKGDIAEGYSVSREKKESFPLTVTSAQKNPTAFYLCATRDPYGYTFGSGTRLTVV.

The count of this clonotype is one. In DNA form, the CDR3 reads TGCAGTGCTACCCGCCGGGACAGGGAGCAGCCCCAGCATTTT. It encodes CSATRRDREQPQHF. The chain has TRBV20-1 and TRBJ1-5, with 9 bases fitting TRBD1. CDR3 length: 14 residues. V gave up 4 bases and J gave up 7 bases; unmatched junction bases: 8. Germline loops: CDR1 DFQATT, CDR2 SNEGSKA (reference sequence).

The chain recombines TRBV7-9 with TRBJ1-2; TRBD1 matches 9 bases. This CDR3 comprises 14 residues. In germline, CDR1 is SEHNR, CDR2 FQNEAQ (reference sequence). Trimming took 5 bases from V and 8 from J; bases not matched to a gene: 9. CDR3 sequence (DNA): TGTGCCAGCAGCACCACAGGGGGCTGGGGAGGCTACACCTTC. Translating it yields CASSTTGGWGGYTF.

The rearrangement links TRBV6-1 to TRBJ1-2, with D unresolved. Trimming shortened V by 6 bases and J by 5 bases, and 19 bases separated the two germline ends. The CDR3 is 15 amino acids. Germline CDR1 reads MNHNS; CDR2 reads SASEGT. This CDR3 is CASSETFEERYGYTF. The CDR3 DNA reads TGTGCCAGCAGCGAAACCTTCGAGGAGAGGTATGGCTACACCTTC.

The chain uses TRBV5-1 and TRBJ2-3; D may correspond to TRBD1 or TRBD2 (5 bases each). The germline V gene encodes CDR1 SGHRS and CDR2 YFSETQ. CDR3 length: 14 amino acids. The V end lost 0 bases, the J end lost 3 bases, and 8 bases lay between the germline ends. The CDR3 loop is CASSLEGETDTQYF. CDR3 coding DNA: TGCGCCAGCAGCTTGGAAGGGGAGACAGATACGCAGTATTTT.

The V and J genes are TRBV12-3 or TRBV12-4 and TRBJ1-2; 10 nucleotides match TRBD1. V lost 5 bases and J lost 7; bases outside the gene matches: 10. This CDR3 contains 15 residues. The CDR3 DNA sequence: TGTGCCAGCAGTCGACCGGGACAGGGGATTTTTGGCTACACCTTC. It specifies CASSRPGQGIFGYTF.

This clonotype appeared a few times. The chain joins TRBV28 to TRBJ2-1; 13 nucleotides match TRBD2. The germline V gene has CDR1 MDHEN and CDR2 SYDVKM. The CDR3 is made up of 19 amino acids. J lost 2 bases, V lost 2 bases, and 9 bases had no gene match. The CDR3 sequence is CASSLGRLAGGKTYNEQFF. As DNA, the CDR3 is TGTGCCAGCAGTTTAGGGCGACTAGCGGGAGGAAAGACCTACAATGAGCAGTTCTTC.

The chain employs TRBV12-3 or TRBV12-4 and TRBJ2-1, with D possibly being TRBD2 (5 bases). V was cut by 6 bases and J by 7 bases, with 16 bases left in between. This CDR3 has 14 residues. The chain's CDR3 is CASSPTGSVNEQFF. CDR3 DNA sequence: TGTGCCAGCAGCCCAACGGGAAGCGTTAATGAGCAGTTCTTC.

CDR3 loop: CASSLNFNSRGEQYF. In DNA, the CDR3 is TGTGCCAGCAGCTTGAATTTTAATAGCAGAGGCGAGCAGTACTTC. The chain has TRBV5-6 and TRBJ2-7; unclear D gene. V shed 1 base and J shed 6 bases, with 17 bases lying between them. Germline loops: CDR1 SGHDT, CDR2 YYEEEE. CDR3 length: 15 residues.